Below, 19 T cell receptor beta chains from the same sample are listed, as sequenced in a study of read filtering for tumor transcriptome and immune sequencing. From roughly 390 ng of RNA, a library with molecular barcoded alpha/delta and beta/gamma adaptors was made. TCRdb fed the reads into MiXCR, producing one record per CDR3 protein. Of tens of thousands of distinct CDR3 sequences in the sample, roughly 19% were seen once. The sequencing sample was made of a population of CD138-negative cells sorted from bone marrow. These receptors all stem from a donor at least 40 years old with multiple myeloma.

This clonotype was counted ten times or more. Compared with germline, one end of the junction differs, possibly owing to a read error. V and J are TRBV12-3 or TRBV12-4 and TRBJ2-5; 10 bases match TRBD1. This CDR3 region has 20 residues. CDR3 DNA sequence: TGTGCCAGCAATTTAGCGGCCTACGGGACAGGGGATTCTCGTGGAGAGACCCAGTACTTC. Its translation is CASNLAAYGTGDSRGETQYF.

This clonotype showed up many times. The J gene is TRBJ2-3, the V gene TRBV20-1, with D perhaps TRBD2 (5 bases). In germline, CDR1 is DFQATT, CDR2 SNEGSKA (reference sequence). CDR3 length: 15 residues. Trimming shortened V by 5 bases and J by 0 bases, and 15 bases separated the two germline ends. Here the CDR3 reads CSALTRAASTDTQYF. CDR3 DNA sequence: TGCAGTGCTCTCACGAGGGCCGCTAGCACAGATACGCAGTATTTT.

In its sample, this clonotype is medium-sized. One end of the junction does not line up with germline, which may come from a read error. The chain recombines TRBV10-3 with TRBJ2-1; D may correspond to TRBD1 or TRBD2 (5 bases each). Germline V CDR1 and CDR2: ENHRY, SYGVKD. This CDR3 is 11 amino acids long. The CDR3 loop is CAISEGNEQFF. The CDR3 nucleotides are TGCGCCATCAGTGAGGGGAATGAGCAGTTCTTC.

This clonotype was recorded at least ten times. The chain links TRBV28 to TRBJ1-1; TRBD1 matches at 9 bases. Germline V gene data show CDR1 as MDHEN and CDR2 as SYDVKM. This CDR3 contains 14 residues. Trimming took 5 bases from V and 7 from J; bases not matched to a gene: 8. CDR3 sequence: CASSLTGGVGEAFF. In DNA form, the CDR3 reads TGTGCCAGCAGTCTTACAGGGGGCGTGGGTGAAGCTTTCTTT.

CDR3 amino acids: CAIKGVAGDNEQFF. CDR3 DNA: TGTGCCATCAAAGGCGTTGCAGGGGACAATGAGCAGTTCTTC. The chain carries TRBV10-3 and TRBJ2-1; perhaps TRBD1 as D (6 bases). The V and J ends lost 7 bases and 5 bases respectively, with 15 bases between them. The CDR3 is 14 amino acids. Germline CDR1 and CDR2: ENHRY and SYGVKD.

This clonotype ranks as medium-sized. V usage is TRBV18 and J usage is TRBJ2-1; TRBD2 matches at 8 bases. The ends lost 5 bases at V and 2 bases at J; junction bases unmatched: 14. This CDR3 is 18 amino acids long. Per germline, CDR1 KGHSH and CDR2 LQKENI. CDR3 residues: CASSSNIGLAGTYNEQFF. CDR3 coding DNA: TGTGCCAGCTCATCTAATATCGGACTAGCAGGTACCTACAATGAGCAGTTCTTC.

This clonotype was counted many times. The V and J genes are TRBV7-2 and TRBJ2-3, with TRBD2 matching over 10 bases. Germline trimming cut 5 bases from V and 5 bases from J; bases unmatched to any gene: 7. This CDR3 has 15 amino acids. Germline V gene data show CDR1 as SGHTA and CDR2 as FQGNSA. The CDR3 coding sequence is TGTGCCAGCAGCCGGAGCGGGAGGGGTGGAGATACGCAGTATTTT. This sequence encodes CASSRSGRGGDTQYF.

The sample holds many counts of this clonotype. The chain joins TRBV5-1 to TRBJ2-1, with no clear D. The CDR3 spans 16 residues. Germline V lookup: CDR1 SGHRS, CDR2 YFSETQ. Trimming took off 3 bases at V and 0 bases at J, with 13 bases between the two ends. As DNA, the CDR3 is TGCGCCAGCAGCTCTACCCCACTTGACTCCTACAATGAGCAGTTCTTC. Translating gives CASSSTPLDSYNEQFF. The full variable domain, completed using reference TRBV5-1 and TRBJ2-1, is KAGVTQTPRYLIKTRGQQVTLSCSPISGHRSVSWYQQTPGQGLQFLFEYFSETQRNKGNFPGRFSGRQFSNSRSEMNVSTLELGDSALYLCASSSTPLDSYNEQFFGPGTRLTVL.

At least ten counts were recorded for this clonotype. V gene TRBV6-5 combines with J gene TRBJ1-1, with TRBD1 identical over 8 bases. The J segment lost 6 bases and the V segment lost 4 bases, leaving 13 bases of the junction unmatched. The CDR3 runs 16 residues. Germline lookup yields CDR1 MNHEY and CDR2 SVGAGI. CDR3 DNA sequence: TGTGCCAGCAGTTCCCCTCCACAGGGGGAGTCCGCTGAAGCTTTCTTT. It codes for CASSSPPQGESAEAFF.

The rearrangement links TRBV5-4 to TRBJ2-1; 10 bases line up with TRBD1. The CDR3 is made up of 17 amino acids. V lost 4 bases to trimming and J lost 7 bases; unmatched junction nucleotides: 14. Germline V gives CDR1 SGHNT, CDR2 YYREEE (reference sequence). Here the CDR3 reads CASSAVLADRGGNEQFF. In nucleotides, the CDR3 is TGTGCCAGCAGCGCTGTACTGGCGGACAGGGGGGGGAATGAGCAGTTCTTC.

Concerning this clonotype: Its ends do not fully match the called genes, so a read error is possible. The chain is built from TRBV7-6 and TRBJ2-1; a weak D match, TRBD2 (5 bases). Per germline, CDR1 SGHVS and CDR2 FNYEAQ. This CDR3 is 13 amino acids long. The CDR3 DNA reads TGTGCCAGCAGCCCCCCCCCCGGGAATGGGCAGTTCTTT. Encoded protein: CASSPPPGNGQFF.

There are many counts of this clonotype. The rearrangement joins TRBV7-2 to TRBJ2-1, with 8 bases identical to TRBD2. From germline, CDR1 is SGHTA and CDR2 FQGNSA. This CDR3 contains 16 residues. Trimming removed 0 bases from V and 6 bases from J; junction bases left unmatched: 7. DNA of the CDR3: TGTGCCAGCAGCTTAGCGAGCACTAGCGGACTCAATGAGCAGTTCTTC. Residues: CASSLASTSGLNEQFF.

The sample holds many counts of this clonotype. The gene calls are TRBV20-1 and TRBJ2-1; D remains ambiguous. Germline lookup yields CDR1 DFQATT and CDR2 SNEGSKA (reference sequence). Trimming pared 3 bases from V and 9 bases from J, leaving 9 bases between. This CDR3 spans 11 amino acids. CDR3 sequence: CSARPSPEQFF. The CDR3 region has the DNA TGCAGTGCTAGGCCTTCGCCTGAGCAGTTCTTC.

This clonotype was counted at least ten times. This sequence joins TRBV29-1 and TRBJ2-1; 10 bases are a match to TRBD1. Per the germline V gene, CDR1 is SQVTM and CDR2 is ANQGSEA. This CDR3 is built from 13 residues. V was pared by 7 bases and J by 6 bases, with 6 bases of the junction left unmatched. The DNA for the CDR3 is TGCAGCGGCTGGACAGGGGGTCGCAATGAGCAGTTCTTC. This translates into CSGWTGGRNEQFF.

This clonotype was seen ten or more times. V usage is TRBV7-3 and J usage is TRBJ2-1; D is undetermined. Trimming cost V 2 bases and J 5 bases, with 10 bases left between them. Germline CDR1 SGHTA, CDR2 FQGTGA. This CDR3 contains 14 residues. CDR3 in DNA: TGTGCCAGCAGCTTACTTGGAACGAACAATGAGCAGTTCTTC. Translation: CASSLLGTNNEQFF.

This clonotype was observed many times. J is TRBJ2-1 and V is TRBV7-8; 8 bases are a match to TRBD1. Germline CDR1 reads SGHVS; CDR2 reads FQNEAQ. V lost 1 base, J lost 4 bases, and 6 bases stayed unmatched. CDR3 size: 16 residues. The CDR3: CASSLVGTGGYNEQFF. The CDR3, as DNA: TGTGCCAGCAGCTTAGTAGGGACAGGCGGGTACAATGAGCAGTTCTTC. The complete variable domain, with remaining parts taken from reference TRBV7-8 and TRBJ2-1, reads GAGVSQSPRYKVAKRGQDVALRCDPISGHVSLFWYQQALGQGPEFLTYFQNEAQLDKSGLPSDRFFAERPEGSVSTLKIQRTQQEDSAVYLCASSLVGTGGYNEQFFGPGTRLTVL.

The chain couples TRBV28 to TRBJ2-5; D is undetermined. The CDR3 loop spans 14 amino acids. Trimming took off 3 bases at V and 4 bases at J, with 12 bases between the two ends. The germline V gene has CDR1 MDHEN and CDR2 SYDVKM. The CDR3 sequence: CASSLSRTLETQYF. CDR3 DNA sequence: TGTGCCAGCAGTTTGTCGAGAACGCTAGAGACCCAGTACTTC.

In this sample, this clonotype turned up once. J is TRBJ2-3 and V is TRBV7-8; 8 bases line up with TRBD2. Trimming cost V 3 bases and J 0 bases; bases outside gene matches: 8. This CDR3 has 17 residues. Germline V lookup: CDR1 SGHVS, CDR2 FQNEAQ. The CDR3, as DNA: TGTGCCAGCAGCTTTATCGGGGCGGGAGGTAGCACAGATACGCAGTATTTT. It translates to CASSFIGAGGSTDTQYF.

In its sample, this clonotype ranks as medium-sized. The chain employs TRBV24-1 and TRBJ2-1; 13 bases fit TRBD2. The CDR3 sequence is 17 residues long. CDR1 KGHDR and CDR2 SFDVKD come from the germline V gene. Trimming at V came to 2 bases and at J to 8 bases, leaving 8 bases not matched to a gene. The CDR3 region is CATSDSSGLAGVDEQFF. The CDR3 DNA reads TGTGCCACCAGTGATTCTTCCGGACTAGCGGGAGTAGATGAGCAGTTCTTC.